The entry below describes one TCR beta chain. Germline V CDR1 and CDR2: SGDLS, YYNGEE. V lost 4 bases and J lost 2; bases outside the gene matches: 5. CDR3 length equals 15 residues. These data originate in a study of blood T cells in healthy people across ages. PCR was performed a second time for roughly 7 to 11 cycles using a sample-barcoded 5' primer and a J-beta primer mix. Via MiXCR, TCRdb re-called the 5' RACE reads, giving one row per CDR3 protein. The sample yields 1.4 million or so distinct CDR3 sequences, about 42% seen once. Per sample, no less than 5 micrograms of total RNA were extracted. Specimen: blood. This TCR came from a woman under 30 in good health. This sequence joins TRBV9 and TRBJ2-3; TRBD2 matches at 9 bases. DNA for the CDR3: TGTGCCAGCAGCAGAGCGGGAGGTTACACAGATACGCAGTATTTT. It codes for CASSRAGGYTDTQYF.